What follows is one T cell receptor beta chain and its context. Its antigen is as yet unknown. TCRdb reanalysed the 5' RACE reads using MiXCR and keeps one entry per CDR3 protein. The sample carries approximately 520,000 distinct CDR3 sequences, less than 6% recorded once. V lost 8 bases, J lost 1 base, and 13 bases lay in between. Per the germline V gene, CDR1 is SQVTM and CDR2 is ANQGSEA. The length of the CDR3 is 13 residues. These data are taken from a study of CD8 T cells in ankylosing spondylitis. General study points: Reportedly, disease-linked clones are significantly enriched in ankylosing spondylitis patients' matched synovial fluid. The disease-linked clones had a CD8+ phenotype and low blood frequencies. Ankylosing spondylitis blood appeared to be characterized by a TCR beta motif of several highly homologous variants.

Material: blood, either unsorted or a sorted T cell fraction (not recorded which). The receptor's source is a male donor with ankylosing spondylitis. This chain uses TRBV29-1 with TRBJ2-3; D is ambiguous. The DNA of the CDR3 is TGCAGCACACAAGTAACAGGCACAGATACGCAGTATTTT. Translated: CSTQVTGTDTQYF.